This TCR beta chain was recorded in a study of PD-L1 blockade in urothelial cancer. Indicated time point: peripheral blood 6 weeks after treatment start. V was clipped by 5 bases and J by 9 bases; unmatched bases: 15. The CDR3 totals 18 residues. Looked up from germline, CDR1 is SEHNR and CDR2 is FQNEAQ (reference sequence). This clone was detected only once. Each PCR had synthetic TCR analog templates added to it as a spike-in. Produced via immunoSEQ multiplex PCR; TCRdb's table is partial and in-frame only. Among some 120,000 clones, more than 85% were seen once, and the ten largest hold around 3.7%.

V and J are TRBV7-9 and TRBJ2-2; TRBD2 matches 13 bases. Sequencing used PBMCs, obtained around atezolizumab (anti-PD-L1) treatment. The receptor comes from a man in his sixties with urothelial cancer. The CDR3 sequence: CASSPAHGLAGDDRELFF. For the CDR3, the DNA is TGTGCCAGCAGCCCAGCCCACGGACTAGCGGGAGATGATAGGGAGCTGTTTTTT. The entire variable domain, with the rest obtained from reference TRBV7-9 and TRBJ2-2, is as follows: DTGVSQNPRHKITKRGQNVTFRCDPISEHNRLYWYRQTLGQGPEFLTYFQNEAQLEKSRLLSDRFSAERPKGSFSTLEIQRTEQGDSAMYLCASSPAHGLAGDDRELFFGEGSRLTVL.